Listed below are T cell receptor beta chains from one sample, sequenced in a study of cytomegalovirus exposure and HLA in healthy donors. Sequencing used immunoSEQ multiplex PCR; TCRdb keeps in-frame clones, though not all of them. The data hold 200,000 to 250,000 clones, with 75% to 85% observed a single time. Source material: PBMCs. The receptors derive from a girl aged 5 to 17 in good health and CMV-seronegative. The CDR3 runs from the conserved cysteine through the conserved F or W. Fields, in order: D gene, V gene, clone size, J gene, CDR3 protein, CDR3 DNA. A D gene is named only where the DNA matches it firmly. Some rows mark clone size as missing; the rest say once, few, many or name a class of expanded clone.

-	TRBV5-1	-	TRBJ1-2	CASSADGPSGYYGYTF	TGCGCCAGCAGCGCAGACGGGCCTTCGGGGTACTATGGCTACACCTTC
TRBD2	TRBV28	-	TRBJ2-1	CASSPGTSGVNEQFF	TGTGCCAGCAGTCCCGGGACTAGCGGAGTCAATGAGCAGTTCTTC
-	TRBV7-9	once	TRBJ2-7	CSSSSGVYEQYF	TGTTCCAGCAGCTCAGGGGTCTACGAGCAGTACTTC
TRBD1	TRBV7-2	-	TRBJ1-6	CASSLTGSYNSPLHF	TGTGCCAGCAGCCTGACAGGGTCCTATAATTCACCCCTCCACTTT
TRBD2	TRBV5-1	-	TRBJ2-5	CASSSPTSGGAETQYF	TGCGCCAGCAGCTCACCGACTAGCGGGGGTGCGGAGACCCAGTACTTC
TRBD2	TRBV5-8	few	TRBJ2-7	CASRAVAGAYEQYF	TGTGCCAGCAGAGCCGTAGCGGGAGCCTACGAGCAGTACTTC
-	TRBV6-5	once	TRBJ2-5	CASSYRAGRETQYF	TGTGCCAGCAGTTACCGTGCGGGGAGGGAGACCCAGTACTTC
TRBD1	TRBV11-2	-	TRBJ2-7	CASSFGTVPTYEQYF	TGTGCCAGCAGCTTCGGGACAGTTCCGACCTACGAGCAGTACTTC
TRBD1	TRBV5-4	-	TRBJ1-3	CASSWGQGSSGNTIYF	TGTGCCAGCAGCTGGGGACAGGGCAGCTCTGGAAACACCATATATTTT
-	TRBV5-4	-	TRBJ1-2	CASSSGSRGLSGYTF	TGTGCCAGCAGCTCGGGGTCGCGAGGGCTGAGTGGCTACACCTTC
-	TRBV11-2	once	TRBJ1-1	CASRTATEAFF	TGTGCCAGCAGAACAGCTACTGAAGCTTTCTTT
-	TRBV10-3	-	TRBJ2-3	CATRRSDTQYF	TGTGCCACCCGTCGGTCAGATACGCAGTATTTT
TRBD1	TRBV6-5	once	TRBJ1-6	CASNLGQGVNSPLHF	TGTGCCAGCAACTTGGGACAGGGGGTGAATTCACCCCTCCACTTT
-	TRBV14	-	TRBJ1-4	CASSRPQGKAEKLFF	TGTGCCAGCAGCCGTCCGCAGGGAAAAGCTGAAAAACTGTTTTTT
TRBD1	TRBV6-1	-	TRBJ2-2	CASSGQGITGELFF	TGTGCCAGCAGCGGACAGGGGATCACCGGGGAGCTGTTTTTT
TRBD2	TRBV5-5	-	TRBJ2-4	CASLGGKNIQYF	TGTGCCAGCCTGGGGGGGAAAAACATTCAGTACTTC
TRBD2	TRBV7-2	-	TRBJ2-7	CASSRTSGYEQYF	TGTGCCAGCAGCCGGACTAGCGGCTACGAGCAGTACTTC
TRBD1	TRBV6-5	-	TRBJ1-5	CASSYDFSGQHQPQHF	TGTGCCAGCAGTTACGATTTTTCGGGACAGCATCAGCCCCAGCATTTT
-	TRBV11-2	-	TRBJ1-3	CASSLGLSGNTIYF	TGTGCCAGCAGCTTAGGTCTCTCTGGAAACACCATATATTTT
TRBD1	TRBV28	-	TRBJ1-5	CASRDRVGQPQHF	TGTGCCAGCAGGGACAGGGTGGGTCAGCCCCAGCATTTT
TRBD2	TRBV28	-	TRBJ2-5	CASSPSGGYQETQYF	TGTGCCAGCAGCCCTAGCGGGGGGTACCAAGAGACCCAGTACTTC
-	TRBV2	-	TRBJ1-2	CASSEARVGLYGYTF	TGTGCCAGCAGTGAAGCGCGGGTAGGGCTCTATGGCTACACCTTC
TRBD1	TRBV10-3	-	TRBJ1-4	CAISAGGTGSYSGKLFF	TGTGCCATCAGTGCTGGGGGGACAGGTTCATATTCAGGAAAACTGTTTTTT
TRBD1	TRBV28	-	TRBJ1-2	CASKGTGQGWDGYTF	TGTGCCAGCAAAGGGACCGGACAGGGGTGGGATGGCTACACCTTC
TRBD1	TRBV29-1	-	TRBJ2-5	CSAKGAGETQYF	TGCAGCGCCAAGGGGGCAGGAGAGACCCAGTACTTC
TRBD1	TRBV19	-	TRBJ1-5	CASRGQGEGQPQHF	TGTGCCAGTAGGGGACAGGGGGAGGGTCAGCCCCAGCATTTT
-	TRBV7-6	-	TRBJ1-5	CASSQSTGSYTGNQPQHF	TGTGCCAGCAGCCAATCAACAGGGTCCTACACCGGCAATCAGCCCCAGCATTTT
-	TRBV30	-	TRBJ1-1	CAWLGGTEAFF	TGTGCCTGGCTAGGGGGCACTGAAGCTTTCTTT
TRBD1	TRBV6-1	once	TRBJ2-7	CASSEGQVAEQYF	TGTGCCAGCAGCGAAGGACAGGTCGCGGAGCAGTACTTC
-	TRBV7-2	few	TRBJ1-5	CASSLDLRGQPQHF	TGTGCCAGCAGCTTAGACTTAAGGGGGCAGCCCCAGCATTTT
-	TRBV6-1	-	TRBJ1-4	CASSEEETGSEKLFF	TGTGCCAGCAGTGAAGAAGAAACCGGGTCCGAAAAACTGTTTTTT
-	TRBV14	-	TRBJ2-2	CASSRTITGELFF	TGTGCCAGCAGCCGGACAATCACCGGGGAGCTGTTTTTT
-	TRBV5-6	-	TRBJ1-2	CASSLGAGYGYTF	TGTGCCAGCAGCTTGGGGGCCGGCTATGGCTACACCTTC
TRBD1	TRBV28	-	TRBJ1-2	CASSPGTGQGYYGYTF	TGTGCCAGCAGTCCTGGGACAGGCCAGGGGTACTATGGCTACACCTTC
-	TRBV5-1	-	TRBJ2-3	CASSLASIALFTDTQYF	TGCGCCAGCAGCTTGGCCAGTATAGCATTATTCACAGATACGCAGTATTTT
TRBD2	TRBV7-8	-	TRBJ2-3	CASSSIAGFTDTQYF	TGTGCCAGCAGCTCTATAGCGGGATTCACAGATACGCAGTATTTT
-	TRBV29-1	-	TRBJ2-1	CSVMSRERYNEQFF	TGCAGCGTTATGTCTCGGGAGCGTTACAATGAGCAGTTCTTC
-	TRBV30	-	TRBJ2-6	CARTREGASGANVLTF	TGTGCCCGGACCCGGGAGGGGGCTTCTGGGGCCAACGTCCTGACTTTC
-	TRBV10-3	once	TRBJ1-5	CAISAEGRGSNQPQHF	TGTGCCATCAGTGCTGAGGGAAGAGGGAGCAATCAGCCCCAGCATTTT
-	TRBV28	-	TRBJ2-3	CASSTSTDTQYF	TGTGCCAGCAGTACTAGCACAGATACGCAGTATTTT
TRBD1	TRBV6-5	few	TRBJ1-5	CASSPTGVNQPQHF	TGTGCCAGCAGCCCGACAGGGGTAAATCAGCCCCAGCATTTT
TRBD1	TRBV9	-	TRBJ1-4	CASSSQGGNEKLFF	TGTGCCAGCAGCTCACAGGGGGGGAATGAAAAACTGTTTTTT
TRBD1	TRBV5-4	-	TRBJ2-7	CASSLELPGQGVKEQYF	TGTGCCAGCAGCCTTGAATTACCGGGACAGGGGGTGAAGGAGCAGTACTTC
-	TRBV10-2	few	TRBJ1-2	CASSDRSYGYTF	TGCGCCAGCAGTGACAGAAGCTATGGCTACACCTTC
TRBD1	TRBV6-5	-	TRBJ1-4	CASSPDRGEKLFF	TGTGCCAGCAGTCCCGACAGGGGAGAAAAACTGTTTTTT
-	TRBV21-1	-	TRBJ1-4	CASSKVPGQGPIIYNEKLFF	TGTGCCAGCAGCAAGGTCCCCGGACAGGGACCGATTATATACAATGAAAAACTGTTTTTT
-	TRBV4-3	-	TRBJ1-2	CASSQDRGNYGYTF	TGCGCCAGCAGCCAAGATAGGGGAAACTATGGCTACACCTTC
-	TRBV5-1	few	TRBJ2-2	CASSQAGELFF	TGCGCCAGCAGTCAGGCCGGGGAGCTGTTTTTT
-	TRBV27	-	TRBJ2-2	CASRSMRRHATGELFF	TGTGCCAGCAGATCGATGCGGCGCCATGCCACCGGGGAGCTGTTTTTT
TRBD1	TRBV30	-	TRBJ2-5	CAWKGTGGKETQYF	TGTGCCTGGAAGGGGACAGGGGGTAAAGAGACCCAGTACTTC
-	TRBV28	once	TRBJ1-2	CASSLTPGYGYTF	TGTGCCAGCAGCCTAACCCCAGGGTATGGCTACACCTTC
-	TRBV5-1	-	TRBJ1-2	CASSLEGGGGYTF	TGCGCCAGCAGCTTGGAGGGAGGAGGAGGCTACACCTTC
-	TRBV15	-	TRBJ1-5	CATTRRYGNQAHQPQHF	TGTGCCACCACCAGGCGCTACGGAAATCAGGCCCATCAGCCCCAGCATTTT
TRBD1	TRBV2	-	TRBJ1-3	CASSYTGARGNTIYF	TGTGCCAGCAGTTATACAGGGGCGCGTGGAAACACCATATATTTT
-	TRBV7-9	-	TRBJ1-1	CSSSLADREAFF	TGTTCCAGCAGCTTAGCGGACAGAGAAGCTTTCTTT